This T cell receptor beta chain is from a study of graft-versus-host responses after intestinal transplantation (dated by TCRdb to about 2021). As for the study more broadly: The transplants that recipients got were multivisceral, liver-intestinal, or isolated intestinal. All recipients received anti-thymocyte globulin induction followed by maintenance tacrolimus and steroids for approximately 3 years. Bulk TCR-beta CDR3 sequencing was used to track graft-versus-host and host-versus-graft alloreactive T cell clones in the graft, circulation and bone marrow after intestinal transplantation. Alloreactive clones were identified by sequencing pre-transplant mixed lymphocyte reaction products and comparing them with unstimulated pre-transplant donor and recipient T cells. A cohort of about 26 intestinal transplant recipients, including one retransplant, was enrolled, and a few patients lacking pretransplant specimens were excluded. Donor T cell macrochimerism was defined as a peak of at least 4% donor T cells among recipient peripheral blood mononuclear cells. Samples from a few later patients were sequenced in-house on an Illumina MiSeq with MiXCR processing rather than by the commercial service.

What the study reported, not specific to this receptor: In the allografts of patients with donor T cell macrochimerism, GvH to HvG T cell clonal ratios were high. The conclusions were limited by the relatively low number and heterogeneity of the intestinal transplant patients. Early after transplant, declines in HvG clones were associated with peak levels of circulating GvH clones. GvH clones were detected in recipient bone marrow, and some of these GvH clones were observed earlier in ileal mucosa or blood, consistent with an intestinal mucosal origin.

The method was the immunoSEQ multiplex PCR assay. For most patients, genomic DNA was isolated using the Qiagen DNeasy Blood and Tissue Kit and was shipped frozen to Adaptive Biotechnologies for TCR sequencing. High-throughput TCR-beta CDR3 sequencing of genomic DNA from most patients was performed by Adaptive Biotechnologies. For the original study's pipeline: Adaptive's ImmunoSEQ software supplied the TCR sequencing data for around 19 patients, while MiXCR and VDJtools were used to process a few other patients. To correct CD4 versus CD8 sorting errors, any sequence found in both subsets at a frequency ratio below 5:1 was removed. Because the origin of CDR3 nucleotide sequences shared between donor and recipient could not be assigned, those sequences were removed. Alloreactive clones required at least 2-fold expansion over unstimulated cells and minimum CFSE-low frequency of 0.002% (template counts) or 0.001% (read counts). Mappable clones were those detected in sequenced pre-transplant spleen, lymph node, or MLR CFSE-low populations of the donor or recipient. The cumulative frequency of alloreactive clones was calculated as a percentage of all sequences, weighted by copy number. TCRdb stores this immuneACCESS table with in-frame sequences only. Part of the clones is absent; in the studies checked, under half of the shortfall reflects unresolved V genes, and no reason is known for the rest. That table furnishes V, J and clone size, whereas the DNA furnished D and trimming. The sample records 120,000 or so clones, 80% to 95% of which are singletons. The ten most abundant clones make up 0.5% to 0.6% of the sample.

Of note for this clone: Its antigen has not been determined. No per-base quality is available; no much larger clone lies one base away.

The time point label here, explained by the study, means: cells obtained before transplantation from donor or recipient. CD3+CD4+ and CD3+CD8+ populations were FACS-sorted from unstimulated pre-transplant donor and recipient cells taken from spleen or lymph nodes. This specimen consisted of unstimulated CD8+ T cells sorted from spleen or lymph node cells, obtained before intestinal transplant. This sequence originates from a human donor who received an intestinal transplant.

The DNA sequence follows: TGTGCCAGCAGCGTAGCAGAGACCCAGTACTTC. Its product reads: CASSVAETQYF. The rearrangement joined TRBV9 to TRBJ2-5, with no reliable assignment of the D segment. The CDR3 contains 11 residues, cysteine and phenylalanine counted. Solely the CDR3 DNA is kept, with 33 bases framed from the first base. Trimming takes 0 bases from V and 4 bases from J, and the germline ends sit 1 base apart. For CDR1 and CDR2, the germline V gene lists SGDLS and YYNGEE.